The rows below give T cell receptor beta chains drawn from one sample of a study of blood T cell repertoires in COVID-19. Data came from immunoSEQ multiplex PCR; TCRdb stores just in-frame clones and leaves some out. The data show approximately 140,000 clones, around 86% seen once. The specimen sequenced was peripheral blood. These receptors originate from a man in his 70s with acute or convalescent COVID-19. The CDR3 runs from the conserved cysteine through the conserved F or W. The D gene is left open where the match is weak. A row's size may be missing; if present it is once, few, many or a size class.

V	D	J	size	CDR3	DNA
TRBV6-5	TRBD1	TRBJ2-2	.	CASKGRTGDTGELFF	TGTGCCAGCAAGGGACGGACAGGGGACACCGGGGAGCTGTTTTTT
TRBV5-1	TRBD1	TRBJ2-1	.	CASSIYPGTGSYNEQFF	TGCGCCAGCAGCATATATCCCGGGACAGGGTCTTACAATGAGCAGTTCTTC
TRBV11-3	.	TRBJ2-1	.	CASSRYRDTNEQFF	TGTGCCAGCAGCCGCTACCGGGACACTAATGAGCAGTTCTTC
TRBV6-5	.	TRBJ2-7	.	CASSQQGSYEQYF	TGTGCCAGCAGTCAACAGGGTTCCTACGAGCAGTACTTC
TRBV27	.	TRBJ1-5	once	CASMGLNQPQHF	TGTGCCAGCATGGGGCTGAATCAGCCCCAGCATTTT
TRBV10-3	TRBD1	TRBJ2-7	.	CAISPNSHRGSYEQYF	TGTGCCATCAGTCCAAATTCCCACAGGGGGTCCTACGAGCAGTACTTC
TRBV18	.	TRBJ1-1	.	CASSKQGNTEAFF	TGTGCCAGCTCCAAACAGGGGAACACTGAAGCTTTCTTT
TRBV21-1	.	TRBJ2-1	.	CASRRPGLAGGRSYNEQFF	TGTGCCAGCCGTAGACCGGGACTAGCGGGAGGTCGCTCCTACAATGAGCAGTTCTTC
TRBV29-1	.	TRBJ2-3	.	CSVEPGGLDTQYF	TGCAGCGTTGAACCTGGAGGGTTAGATACGCAGTATTTT
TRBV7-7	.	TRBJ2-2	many	CASSLAPGANTGELFF	TGTGCTAGCAGCTTAGCACCGGGGGCGAACACCGGGGAGCTGTTTTTT
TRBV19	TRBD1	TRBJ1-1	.	CASTPRDRGREAFF	TGTGCCAGTACCCCCAGGGACAGGGGAAGGGAAGCTTTCTTT
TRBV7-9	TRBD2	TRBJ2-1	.	CASSLVSGRSYNEQFF	TGTGCCAGCAGCTTAGTGAGCGGGAGGTCCTACAATGAGCAGTTCTTC
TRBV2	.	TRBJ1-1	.	CASSEEGQGSRAFF	TGTGCCAGCAGTGAAGAGGGTCAGGGGTCTCGGGCTTTCTTT
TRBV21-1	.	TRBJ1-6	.	CASSKEIPPRTSNSPLHF	TGTGCCAGCAGCAAAGAAATCCCCCCGAGGACTTCAAATTCACCCCTCCACTTT
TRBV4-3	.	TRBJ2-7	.	CASSQDSRDEQYF	TGCGCCAGCAGCCAAGATAGCCGGGACGAGCAGTACTTC
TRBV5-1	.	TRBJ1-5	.	CASSLSGERNQPQHF	TGCGCCAGCAGCTTGTCAGGGGAAAGGAATCAGCCCCAGCATTTT
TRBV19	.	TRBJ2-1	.	CASSIARAALGNEQFF	TGTGCCAGTAGTATAGCCAGAGCGGCCCTGGGCAATGAGCAGTTCTTC
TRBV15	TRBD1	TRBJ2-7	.	CATSRDLGQSSSYEQYF	TGTGCCACCAGCAGAGATTTGGGACAGAGCTCTTCCTACGAGCAGTACTTC
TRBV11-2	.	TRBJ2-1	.	CASRLEGGTYNEQFF	TGTGCCAGCAGATTAGAAGGGGGAACCTACAATGAGCAGTTCTTC
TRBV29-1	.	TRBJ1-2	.	CSVAGYGYTF	TGCAGCGTCGCAGGGTATGGCTACACCTTC
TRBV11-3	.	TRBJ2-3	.	CASSPTRSTDTQYF	TGTGCCAGCAGCCCCACTAGAAGCACAGATACGCAGTATTTT
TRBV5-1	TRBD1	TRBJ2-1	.	CASRDRTGGRNEQFF	TGCGCCAGCAGAGACAGGACAGGGGGTCGCAATGAGCAGTTCTTC
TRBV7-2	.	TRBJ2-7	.	CASSLESTLYEQYF	TGTGCCAGCAGCTTAGAGTCTACCCTCTACGAGCAGTACTTC
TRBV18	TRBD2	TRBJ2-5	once	CASSRLAAIQETQYF	TGTGCCAGCTCACGACTAGCGGCAATTCAAGAGACCCAGTACTTC
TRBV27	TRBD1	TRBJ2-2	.	CASRRGQGQGGELFF	TGTGCCAGCAGACGAGGACAGGGGCAGGGCGGGGAGCTGTTTTTT
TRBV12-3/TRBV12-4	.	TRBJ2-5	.	CASRWHQETQYF	TGTGCCAGCAGATGGCACCAAGAGACCCAGTACTTC
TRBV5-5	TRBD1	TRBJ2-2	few	CASSLGTGNTGELFF	TGTGCCAGCAGCTTGGGGACAGGGAACACCGGGGAGCTGTTTTTT
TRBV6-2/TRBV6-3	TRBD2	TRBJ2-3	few	CASSYWGGRARDTQYF	TGTGCCAGCAGTTACTGGGGCGGGAGGGCGAGAGATACGCAGTATTTT
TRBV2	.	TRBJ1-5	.	CASSAEQLNQPQHF	TGTGCCAGCAGTGCGGAACAGCTCAATCAGCCCCAGCATTTT
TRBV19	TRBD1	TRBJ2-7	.	CASTVGHGTGFSYEQYF	TGTGCCAGTACCGTAGGCCATGGGACAGGGTTCTCCTACGAGCAGTACTTC
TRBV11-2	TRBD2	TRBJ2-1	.	CASSSRTSGSFHEQFF	TGTGCCAGCAGCTCGCGGACTAGCGGGAGTTTCCATGAGCAGTTCTTC
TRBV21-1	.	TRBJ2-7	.	CASSTDRGLQYEQYF	TGTGCCAGCAGCACTGACAGGGGGCTCCAGTACGAGCAGTACTTC
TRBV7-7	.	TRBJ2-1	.	CASSKGSQGTYNEQFF	TGTGCTAGCAGCAAGGGTTCACAGGGTACCTACAATGAGCAGTTCTTC
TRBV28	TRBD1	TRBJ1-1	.	CASSRPGTGTTGRAFF	TGTGCCAGCAGCCGTCCCGGGACAGGTACGACGGGGCGGGCTTTCTTT
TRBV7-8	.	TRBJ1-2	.	CASSLGQGQLYGYTF	TGTGCCAGCAGCTTAGGGCAAGGACAGCTCTATGGCTACACCTTC